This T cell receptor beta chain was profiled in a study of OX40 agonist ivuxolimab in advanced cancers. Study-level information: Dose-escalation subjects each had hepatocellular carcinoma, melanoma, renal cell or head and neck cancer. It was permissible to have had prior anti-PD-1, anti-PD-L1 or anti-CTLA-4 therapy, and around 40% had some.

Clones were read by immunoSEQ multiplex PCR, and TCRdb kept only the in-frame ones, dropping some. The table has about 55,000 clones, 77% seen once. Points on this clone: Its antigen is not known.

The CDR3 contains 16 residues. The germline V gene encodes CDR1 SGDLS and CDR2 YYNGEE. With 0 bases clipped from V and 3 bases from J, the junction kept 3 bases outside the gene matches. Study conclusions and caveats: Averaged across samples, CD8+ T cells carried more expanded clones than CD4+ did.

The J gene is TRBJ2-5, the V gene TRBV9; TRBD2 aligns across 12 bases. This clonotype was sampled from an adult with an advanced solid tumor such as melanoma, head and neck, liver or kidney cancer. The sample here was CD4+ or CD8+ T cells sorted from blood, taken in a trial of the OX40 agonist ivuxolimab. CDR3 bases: TGTGCCAGCAGCGTAGGGCTAGCGGGGGGGGAAGAGACCCAGTACTTC. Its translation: CASSVGLAGGEETQYF.